This T cell receptor (beta chain) was captured by sequencing in a study of HIV-infected patients and healthy controls. A single record per CDR3 protein comes from TCRdb applying MiXCR to the 5' RACE reads. The profile shows more than 60,000 distinct CDR3 sequences, roughly a fifth of them singletons. This clonotype appeared a few times. Germline V gene lookup returns CDR1 SGHRS and CDR2 YFSETQ. V was pared by 1 base and J by 4 bases, with 14 bases between. The CDR3 is made up of 15 amino acids. This TCR was sampled from a human donor in good health. V and J are TRBV5-1 and TRBJ1-1; D perhaps matches TRBD1 (5 bases). Sequenced input: CD4+ T cells from blood. CDR3 in DNA: TGCGCCAGCAGCTTGCGGACAAATCTTGGCACTGAAGCTTTCTTT. Its translation: CASSLRTNLGTEAFF. The full variable domain, completed using reference TRBV5-1 and TRBJ1-1, is KAGVTQTPRYLIKTRGQQVTLSCSPISGHRSVSWYQQTPGQGLQFLFEYFSETQRNKGNFPGRFSGRQFSNSRSEMNVSTLELGDSALYLCASSLRTNLGTEAFFGQGTRLTVV.